One and the same sample provided the 9 T cell receptor beta chains below, sequenced in a study of identical twins. A single record per CDR3 protein comes from TCRdb applying MiXCR to the 5' RACE reads. The data contain approximately 700,000 distinct CDR3 sequences, 6% to 6.5% of them seen just once; the ten biggest clones take up around 2%. Material: naive T cells sorted from blood. Every receptor here comes from a man younger than 35 in good health.

The CDR3 region is CASSPQAAIEQFF. The CDR3 region has the DNA TGTGCCAGCAGCCCACAAGCGGCGATTGAGCAGTTCTTC. This chain joins TRBV7-9 and TRBJ2-1, with D possibly being TRBD2 (5 bases). CDR3 length: 13 residues. V was pared by 5 bases and J by 9 bases, with 14 bases between. Germline loops: CDR1 SEHNR, CDR2 FQNEAQ (reference sequence).

This clonotype was found many times. This chain uses TRBV20-1 with TRBJ1-1; 7 nucleotides agree with TRBD1. The CDR3 totals 14 residues. The junction had 5 bases not matched to a gene; V was cut back by 4 bases and J by 0 bases. CDR1 DFQATT and CDR2 SNEGSKA come from the germline V gene (reference sequence). In DNA, the CDR3 is TGCAGTGCTAAGGGACAGTCCGTGAACACTGAAGCTTTCTTT. Translated, it gives CSAKGQSVNTEAFF.

This clonotype occurred many times. The chain employs TRBV12-3 or TRBV12-4 and TRBJ2-1; the D gene is possibly TRBD2 (6 bases). Trimming pared 8 bases from V and 0 bases from J, leaving 14 bases between. The length of the CDR3 is 15 residues. CDR3 amino acids: CASGRDGSSYNEQFF. CDR3 DNA: TGTGCCAGCGGGCGGGACGGCAGCTCCTACAATGAGCAGTTCTTC.

The gene calls are TRBV5-1 and TRBJ2-5; no clear D. This CDR3 is 15 amino acids long. The germline CDR1 and CDR2 sequences are SGHRS and YFSETQ. V lost 0 bases, J lost 3 bases, and 12 bases lay in between. In DNA form, the CDR3 reads TGCGCCAGCAGCTTGGGCAGTTATACCGAAGAGACCCAGTACTTC. Its protein product is CASSLGSYTEETQYF.

This chain joins TRBV7-9 and TRBJ2-1; TRBD2 agrees at 9 bases. CDR3 size: 16 residues. J gave up 2 bases and V 10 bases, and 12 bases lay outside the gene matches. Germline loops: CDR1 SEHNR, CDR2 FQNEAQ (reference sequence). The CDR3 loop is CATYRGSGGAYNEQFF. As DNA, the CDR3 is TGTGCCACCTACAGGGGTAGCGGGGGAGCCTACAATGAGCAGTTCTTC.

There are many counts of this clonotype. The chain links TRBV20-1 to TRBJ2-3; D unresolved. Germline V CDR1 and CDR2: DFQATT, SNEGSKA (reference sequence). V lost 3 bases and J 3 bases, leaving 7 bases between the germline ends. This CDR3 region has 12 residues. Here the CDR3 reads CSARAVTDTQYF. The CDR3 nucleotides read TGCAGTGCTAGGGCAGTTACAGATACGCAGTATTTT.

At least ten counts were recorded for this clonotype. The rearrangement uses TRBV5-1 and TRBJ2-1, with D perhaps assigned TRBD1 or TRBD2 (5 bases each). The CDR3 is made up of 15 amino acids. Trimming cost V 4 bases and J 1 base, with 12 bases left between them. Per germline, CDR1 SGHRS and CDR2 YFSETQ. CDR3 in amino acids: CASSPLGESYNEQFF. CDR3 in DNA: TGCGCCAGCAGCCCCTTGGGGGAGTCCTACAATGAGCAGTTCTTC.

The chain has TRBV27 and TRBJ2-6; no reliable D call. CDR1 and CDR2 (germline): MNHEY, SMNVEV (reference sequence). The CDR3 has 12 residues. The germline V and J ends were trimmed by 7 bases and 2 bases, with 3 bases remaining between them. The CDR3 bases are TGTGCCAGCAAGACTGGGGCCAACGTCCTGACTTTC. Its protein is CASKTGANVLTF.

The chain combines TRBV3-1 with TRBJ2-7; TRBD2 matches at 11 bases. CDR3 length: 18 residues. From germline, CDR1 is LGHDT and CDR2 YNNKEL (reference sequence). V gave up 1 base and J gave up 1 base; unmatched junction bases: 9. The CDR3 DNA reads TGTGCCAGCAGCCAAGCCGGGACTAGCGGTGCCAAGTCCTACGAGCAGTACTTC. As protein: CASSQAGTSGAKSYEQYF.